The source of this T cell receptor beta chain is a study of T cell repertoires in cytomegalovirus infection. This clonotype came up a few times. Its antigen remains unknown. Study-wide results and caveats: In two of eight donors, the top clonotype was HLA-C-restricted CMV-specific.

Via MiXCR, TCRdb re-called the reads, giving one row per CDR3 protein. The repertoire includes about 230,000 distinct CDR3 sequences, approximately 22% of them detected once, and around a sixth sits in the top ten. Germline V gene sequence: CDR1 MGHRA, CDR2 YSYEKL. The CDR3 loop spans 14 amino acids. Trimming removed 4 bases from V and 5 bases from J, with 12 bases in between. The chain uses TRBV4-1 and TRBJ2-1, with D perhaps given as TRBD1 or TRBD2 (5 bases each). The source is a human donor in good health (CMV status not recorded). Some clones in this sample may be carry-over from other donors' samples. Source material: CD8+ T cells from PBMCs. This CDR3 is CASSLLGADNEQFF. DNA of the CDR3: TGCGCCAGCAGCCTCCTCGGGGCCGACAATGAGCAGTTCTTC.